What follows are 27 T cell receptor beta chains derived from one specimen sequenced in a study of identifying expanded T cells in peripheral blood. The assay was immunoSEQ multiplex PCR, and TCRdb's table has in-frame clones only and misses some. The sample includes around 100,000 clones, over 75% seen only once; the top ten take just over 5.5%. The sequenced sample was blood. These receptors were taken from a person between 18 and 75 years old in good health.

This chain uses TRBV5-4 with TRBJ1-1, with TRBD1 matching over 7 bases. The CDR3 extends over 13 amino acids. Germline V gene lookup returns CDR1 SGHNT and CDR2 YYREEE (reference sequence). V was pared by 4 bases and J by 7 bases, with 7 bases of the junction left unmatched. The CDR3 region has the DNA TGTGCCAGCAGCCTGGACAGGTCTAGTGAAGCTTTCTTT. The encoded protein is CASSLDRSSEAFF.

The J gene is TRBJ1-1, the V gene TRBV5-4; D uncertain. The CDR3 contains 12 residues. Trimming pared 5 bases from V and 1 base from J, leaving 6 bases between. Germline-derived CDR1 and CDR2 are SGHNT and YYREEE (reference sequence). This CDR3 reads CASRARNTEAFF. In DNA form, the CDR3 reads TGTGCCAGCAGGGCCAGGAACACTGAAGCTTTCTTT.

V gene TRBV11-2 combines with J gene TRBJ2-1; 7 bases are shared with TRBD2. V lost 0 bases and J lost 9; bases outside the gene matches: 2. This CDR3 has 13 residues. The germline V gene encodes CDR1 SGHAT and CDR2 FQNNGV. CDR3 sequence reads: CASSLDPGGEQFF. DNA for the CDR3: TGTGCCAGCAGCTTAGATCCGGGGGGTGAGCAGTTCTTC.

The CDR3 sequence is CASSQERGTETQYF. For the CDR3, the DNA is TGTGCCAGCAGCCAAGAACGCGGGACAGAGACCCAGTACTTC. V and J are TRBV14 and TRBJ2-5; D possibly corresponds to TRBD2 (6 bases). The CDR3 totals 14 residues. Germline V gives CDR1 SGHDN, CDR2 FVKESK. Trimming removed 0 bases at V and 4 bases at J, with 9 bases between.

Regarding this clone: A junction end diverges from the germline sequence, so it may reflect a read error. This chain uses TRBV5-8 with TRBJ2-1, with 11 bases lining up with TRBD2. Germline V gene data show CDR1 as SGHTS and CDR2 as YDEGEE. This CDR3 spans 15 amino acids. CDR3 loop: CASSLGTSGYNEQFF. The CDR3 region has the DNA TGTGCCAGCAGTTTGGGGACTAGCGGATACAATGAGCAGTTCTTC.

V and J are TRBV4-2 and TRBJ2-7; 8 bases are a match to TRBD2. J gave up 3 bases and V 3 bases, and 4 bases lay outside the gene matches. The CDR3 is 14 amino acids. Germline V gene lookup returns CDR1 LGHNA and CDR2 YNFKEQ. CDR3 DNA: TGTGCCAGCAGCCAGGAACTAGCGGTCTACGAGCAGTACTTC. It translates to CASSQELAVYEQYF.

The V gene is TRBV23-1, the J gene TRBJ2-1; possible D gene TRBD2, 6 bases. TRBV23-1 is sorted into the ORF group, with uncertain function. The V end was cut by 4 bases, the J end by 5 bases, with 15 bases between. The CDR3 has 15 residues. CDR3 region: CASSPPRGFHNEQFF. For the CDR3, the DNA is TGCGCCAGCAGTCCCCCACGGGGGTTCCACAATGAGCAGTTCTTC.

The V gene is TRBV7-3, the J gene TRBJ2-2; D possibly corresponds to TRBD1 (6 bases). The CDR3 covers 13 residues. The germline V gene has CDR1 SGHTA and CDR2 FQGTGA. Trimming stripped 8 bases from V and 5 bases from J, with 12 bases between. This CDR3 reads CASGLQGTGELFF. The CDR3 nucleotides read TGTGCCAGCGGCCTTCAGGGGACCGGGGAGCTGTTTTTT. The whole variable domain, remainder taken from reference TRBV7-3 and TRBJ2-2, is GAGVSQTPSNKVTEKGKYVELRCDPISGHTALYWYRQSLGQGPEFLIYFQGTGAADDSGLPNDRFFAVRPEGSVSTLKIQRTERGDSAVYLCASGLQGTGELFFGEGSRLTVL.

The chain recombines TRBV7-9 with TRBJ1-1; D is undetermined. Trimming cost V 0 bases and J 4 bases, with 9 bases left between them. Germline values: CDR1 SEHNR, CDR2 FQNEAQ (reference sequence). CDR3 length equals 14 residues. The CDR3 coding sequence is TGTGCCAGCAGCTTAGCAGGGTCTAGCACTGAAGCTTTCTTT. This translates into CASSLAGSSTEAFF.

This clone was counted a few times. The CDR3 reads CAWWGGIGMNTEAFF. Here the CDR3 DNA reads TGTGCCTGGTGGGGAGGGATTGGTATGAACACTGAAGCTTTCTTT. V gene TRBV30 combines with J gene TRBJ1-1; D ambiguous. The CDR3 length is 15 residues. CDR1 is GTSNPN, CDR2 SVGIG, per germline (reference sequence). The ends were cut back, 5 bases at V and 0 bases at J, with 16 bases in the middle.

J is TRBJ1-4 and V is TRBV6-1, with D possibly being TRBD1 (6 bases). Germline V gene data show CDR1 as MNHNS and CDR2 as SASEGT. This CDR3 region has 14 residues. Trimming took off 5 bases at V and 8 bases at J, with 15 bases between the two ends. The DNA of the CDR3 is TGTGCCAGCAGTTCGAACAGGGCCCCCGAAAAACTGTTTTTT. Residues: CASSSNRAPEKLFF.

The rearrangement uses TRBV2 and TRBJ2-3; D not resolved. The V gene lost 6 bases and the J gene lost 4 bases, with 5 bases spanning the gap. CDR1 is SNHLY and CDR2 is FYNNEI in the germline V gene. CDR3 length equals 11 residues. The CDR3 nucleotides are TGTGCCAGCAGGGACCCAGATACGCAGTATTTT. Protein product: CASRDPDTQYF.

In DNA, the CDR3 is TGTGCCAGCAGCTACCGGGACCGATACTACGAGCAGTACTTC. Protein product: CASSYRDRYYEQYF. V gene TRBV9 combines with J gene TRBJ2-7, with D possibly being TRBD1 or TRBD2 (5 bases each). The CDR3 totals 14 residues. V lost 4 bases to trimming and J lost 3 bases, with 14 bases between them. Germline CDR1 is SGDLS and CDR2 is YYNGEE. The whole variable domain, filled in from reference TRBV9 and TRBJ2-7, reads DSGVTQTPKHLITATGQRVTLRCSPRSGDLSVYWYQQSLDQGLQFLIQYYNGEERAKGNILERFSAQQFPDLHSELNLSSLELGDSALYFCASSYRDRYYEQYFGPGTRLTVT.

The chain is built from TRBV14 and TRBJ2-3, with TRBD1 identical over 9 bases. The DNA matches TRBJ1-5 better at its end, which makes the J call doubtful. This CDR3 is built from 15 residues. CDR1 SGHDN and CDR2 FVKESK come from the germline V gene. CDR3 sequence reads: CASSPTGGLTDTQHF. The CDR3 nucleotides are TGTGCCAGCAGTCCGACAGGGGGTTTAACAGATACGCAGCATTTT.

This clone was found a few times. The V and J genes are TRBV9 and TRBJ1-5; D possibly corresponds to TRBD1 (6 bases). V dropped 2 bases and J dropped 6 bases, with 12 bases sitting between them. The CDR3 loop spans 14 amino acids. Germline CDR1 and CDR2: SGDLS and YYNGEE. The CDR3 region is CASSVHGGTQPQHF. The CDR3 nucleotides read TGTGCCAGCAGCGTTCACGGGGGCACTCAGCCCCAGCATTTT.

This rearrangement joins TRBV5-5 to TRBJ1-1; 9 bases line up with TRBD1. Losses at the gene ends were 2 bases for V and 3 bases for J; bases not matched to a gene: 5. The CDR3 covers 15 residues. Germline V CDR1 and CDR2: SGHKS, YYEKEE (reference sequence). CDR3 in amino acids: CASSFLRQGDTEAFF. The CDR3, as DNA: TGTGCCAGCAGCTTTCTTCGACAGGGGGACACTGAAGCTTTCTTT.

CDR3 region: CASSPIGTPSYEQYF. The CDR3 DNA follows: TGTGCCAGCTCACCAATCGGGACACCCTCCTACGAGCAGTACTTC. This chain links TRBV18 with TRBJ2-5; maybe TRBD1 (6 bases). The DNA end lines up better with TRBJ2-7; the J call may be wrong. Per germline, CDR1 KGHSH and CDR2 LQKENI. The CDR3 has 15 amino acids.

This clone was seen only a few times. This CDR3 reads CASSFAGSGNTIYF. CDR3 coding DNA: TGTGCCAGCAGCTTCGCAGGGTCTGGAAACACCATATATTTT. The gene calls are TRBV7-9 and TRBJ1-3; TRBD1 might be the D (5 bases). The V end was cut by 3 bases, the J end by 1 base, with 7 bases between. Germline CDR1 is SEHNR and CDR2 is FQNEAQ (reference sequence). This CDR3 has 14 residues.

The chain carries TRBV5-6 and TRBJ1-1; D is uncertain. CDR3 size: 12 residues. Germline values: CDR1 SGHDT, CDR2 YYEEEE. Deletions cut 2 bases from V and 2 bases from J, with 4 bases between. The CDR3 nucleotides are TGTGCCAGCAGCTTCGGTAACACTGAAGCTTTCTTT. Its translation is CASSFGNTEAFF.

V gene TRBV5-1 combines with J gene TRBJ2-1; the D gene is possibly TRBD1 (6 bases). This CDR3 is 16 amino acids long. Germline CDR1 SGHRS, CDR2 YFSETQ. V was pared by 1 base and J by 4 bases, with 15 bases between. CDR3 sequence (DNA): TGCGCCAGCAGCTTGCGGGGTCGGGACACTTACAATGAGCAGTTCTTC. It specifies CASSLRGRDTYNEQFF.

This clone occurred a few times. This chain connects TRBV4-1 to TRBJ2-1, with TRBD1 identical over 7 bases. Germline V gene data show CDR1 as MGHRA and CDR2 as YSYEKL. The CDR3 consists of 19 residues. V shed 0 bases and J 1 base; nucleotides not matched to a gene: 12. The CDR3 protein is CASSQEGGIRVSSYNEQFF. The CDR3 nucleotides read TGCGCCAGCAGCCAAGAAGGGGGCATTCGGGTATCTTCCTACAATGAGCAGTTCTTC.

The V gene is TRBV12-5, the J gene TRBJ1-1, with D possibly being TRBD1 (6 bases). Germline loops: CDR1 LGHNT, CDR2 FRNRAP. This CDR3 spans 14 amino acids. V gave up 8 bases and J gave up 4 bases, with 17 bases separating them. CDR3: CASSRGQMGTEAFF. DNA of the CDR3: TGTGCTAGTTCCCGGGGGCAGATGGGCACTGAAGCTTTCTTT.

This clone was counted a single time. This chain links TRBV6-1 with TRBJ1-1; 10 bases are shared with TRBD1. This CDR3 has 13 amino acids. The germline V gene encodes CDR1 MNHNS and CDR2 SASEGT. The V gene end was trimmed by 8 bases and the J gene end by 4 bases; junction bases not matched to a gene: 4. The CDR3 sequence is CASRDRGITEAFF. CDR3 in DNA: TGTGCCAGCCGGGACAGGGGAATCACTGAAGCTTTCTTT.

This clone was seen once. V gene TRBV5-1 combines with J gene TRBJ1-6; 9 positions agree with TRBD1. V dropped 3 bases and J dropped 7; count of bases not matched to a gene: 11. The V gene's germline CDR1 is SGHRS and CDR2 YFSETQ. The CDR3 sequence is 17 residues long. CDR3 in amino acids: CASSSFGTGIGNSPLHF. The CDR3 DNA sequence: TGCGCCAGCAGCTCCTTCGGGACAGGGATAGGCAATTCACCCCTCCACTTT.

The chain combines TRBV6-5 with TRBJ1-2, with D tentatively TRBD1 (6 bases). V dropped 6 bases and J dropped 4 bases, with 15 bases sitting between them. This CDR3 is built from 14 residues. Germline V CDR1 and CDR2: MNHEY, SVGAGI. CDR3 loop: CASSLGGRAYGYTF. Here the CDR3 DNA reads TGTGCCAGCAGCCTCGGGGGGCGAGCCTATGGCTACACCTTC.

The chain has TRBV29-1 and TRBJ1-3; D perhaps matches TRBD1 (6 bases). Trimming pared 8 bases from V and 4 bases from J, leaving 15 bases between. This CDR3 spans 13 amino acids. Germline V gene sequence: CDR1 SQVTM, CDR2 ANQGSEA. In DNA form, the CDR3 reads TGCAGCATCGGGACAATGGGGGGAAACACCATATATTTT. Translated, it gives CSIGTMGGNTIYF.

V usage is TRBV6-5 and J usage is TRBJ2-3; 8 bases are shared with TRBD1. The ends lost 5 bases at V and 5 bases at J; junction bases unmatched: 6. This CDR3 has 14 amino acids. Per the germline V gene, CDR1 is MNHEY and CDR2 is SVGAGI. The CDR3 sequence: CASSLTQGGDTQYF. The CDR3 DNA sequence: TGTGCCAGCAGTCTAACACAGGGGGGAGATACGCAGTATTTT.